These 30 T cell receptor beta chains share one sample of origin, sequenced in a study of PD-1 blockade in classical Hodgkin lymphoma. Generated by immunoSEQ multiplex PCR, the TCRdb table keeps only in-frame clones and is missing some. Altogether over 45,000 clones are present, 73% being singletons, with the ten largest covering roughly 15%. Each patient relapsed following autologous stem cell transplantation, and prior brentuximab vedotin exposure differed. This sample comprised peripheral blood mononuclear cells (PBMCs), obtained before the second cycle of nivolumab. The source is a human donor with classical Hodgkin lymphoma.

The CDR3 sequence is CASSLGTAVSEQYF. The CDR3 nucleotides are TGTGCCAGCAGCTTAGGGACGGCCGTGAGCGAGCAGTACTTC. This chain connects TRBV7-9 to TRBJ2-7, with no clear D. The CDR3 is 14 residues long. V was clipped by 1 base and J by 6 bases, with 13 bases between them. CDR1 and CDR2 (germline): SEHNR, FQNEAQ (reference sequence). Filled out from reference TRBV7-9 and TRBJ2-7, the complete variable domain reads DTGVSQNPRHKITKRGQNVTFRCDPISEHNRLYWYRQTLGQGPEFLTYFQNEAQLEKSRLLSDRFSAERPKGSFSTLEIQRTEQGDSAMYLCASSLGTAVSEQYFGPGTRLTVT.

The genes are TRBV7-9 and TRBJ1-4; D is unresolved. V gave up 4 bases and J gave up 4 bases, with 10 bases separating them. The CDR3 is made up of 14 amino acids. Germline V CDR1 and CDR2: SEHNR, FQNEAQ (reference sequence). The chain's CDR3 is CASSSDVSNEKLFF. The CDR3 region has the DNA TGTGCCAGCAGCTCAGACGTCAGTAATGAAAAACTGTTTTTT.

The gene calls are TRBV7-2 and TRBJ2-7, with TRBD2 as a possible D gene (6 bases). The V end was cut by 0 bases, the J end by 0 bases, with 12 bases between. Germline V gene lookup returns CDR1 SGHTA and CDR2 FQGNSA. The length of the CDR3 is 16 residues. The CDR3 spells CASSLAWGLNSYEQYF. In DNA form, the CDR3 reads TGTGCCAGCAGCTTAGCTTGGGGACTCAACTCCTACGAGCAGTACTTC.

This rearrangement joins TRBV11-1 to TRBJ1-1; D not certain. Germline assignment: CDR1 SGHAT and CDR2 FQDESV (reference sequence). The CDR3 has 14 amino acids. The germline V and J ends were trimmed by 1 base and 1 base, with 7 bases remaining between them. CDR3 residues: CASSLVTWNTEAFF. The CDR3 nucleotides read TGTGCCAGCAGCTTAGTTACGTGGAACACTGAAGCTTTCTTT.

This clone is a singleton in its sample. The chain has TRBV5-1 and TRBJ2-1, with 7 bases that match TRBD2. J lost 5 bases, V lost 3 bases, and 11 bases had no gene match. The CDR3 totals 16 residues. Germline V CDR1 and CDR2: SGHRS, YFSETQ. CDR3 region: CASSSWGEGVHNEQFF. The CDR3 coding sequence is TGCGCCAGCAGCTCTTGGGGGGAGGGTGTCCACAATGAGCAGTTCTTC.

The chain is built from TRBV27 and TRBJ2-1; tentatively, D is TRBD1 or TRBD2 (6 bases each). Trimming removed 4 bases from V and 3 bases from J, with 10 bases in between. CDR3 length: 14 amino acids. Germline V CDR1 and CDR2: MNHEY, SMNVEV (reference sequence). CDR3: CASSWGAGYNEQFF. CDR3 nucleotides: TGTGCCAGCAGTTGGGGGGCCGGCTACAATGAGCAGTTCTTC.

The J gene is TRBJ2-7, the V gene TRBV6-6; TRBD2 matches at 10 bases. Germline CDR1 reads MNHNY; CDR2 reads SVGAGI (reference sequence). The length of the CDR3 is 14 residues. Trimming cost V 4 bases and J 1 base; bases outside gene matches: 1. The CDR3 is CASSSGLASYEQYF. In DNA form, the CDR3 reads TGTGCCAGCAGTTCGGGACTAGCGTCCTACGAGCAGTACTTC.

This chain links TRBV30 with TRBJ1-2; D is unclear. Trimming cost V 3 bases and J 4 bases, with 18 bases left between them. Germline V gene sequence: CDR1 GTSNPN, CDR2 SVGIG (reference sequence). The CDR3 spans 15 residues. Written as DNA, the CDR3 is TGTGCCTGGAGAGTCTCTGGGGATTTTACCTATGGCTACACCTTC. Its protein is CAWRVSGDFTYGYTF.

For the CDR3, the DNA is TGTGCCAGCTCGGCTATTCGGACAGGGGGCGGTGAGCAGCCCCAGCATTTT. Translating it yields CASSAIRTGGGEQPQHF. The rearrangement links TRBV18 to TRBJ1-5; 11 positions match TRBD1. The CDR3 contains 17 residues. Germline V lookup: CDR1 KGHSH, CDR2 LQKENI. The trim removed 6 bases at V and 7 bases at J, leaving 14 bases unmatched.

V gene TRBV4-1 combines with J gene TRBJ1-4; D remains ambiguous. Germline V gives CDR1 MGHRA, CDR2 YSYEKL. The V gene lost 8 bases and the J gene lost 7 bases, with 11 bases spanning the gap. The CDR3 loop spans 12 amino acids. The DNA for the CDR3 is TGCGCCAGCGGGTCAGCAGGTGAAAAACTGTTTTTT. Its translation is CASGSAGEKLFF.

In its sample, this clone was seen a few times. The chain carries TRBV19 and TRBJ1-2; 9 nucleotides agree with TRBD1. V shed 4 bases and J 10 bases; nucleotides not matched to a gene: 4. Germline CDR1 is LNHDA and CDR2 is SQIVND (reference sequence). This CDR3 spans 12 amino acids. CDR3 protein: CASSTDRGDYTF. In DNA form, the CDR3 reads TGTGCCAGTAGTACGGACAGGGGTGACTACACCTTC.

The sample holds a few counts of this clone. The chain joins TRBV29-1 to TRBJ2-7; unclear D gene. V was pared by 6 bases and J by 2 bases, with 14 bases between. The CDR3 is 13 amino acids. Per germline, CDR1 SQVTM and CDR2 ANQGSEA. The CDR3 DNA sequence: TGCAGCGTCCGCCCTAACTTGGCCTACGAGCAGTACTTC. Its protein product is CSVRPNLAYEQYF.

This chain joins TRBV11-2 and TRBJ1-1, with D hard to call. The CDR3 is 14 amino acids. The germline V gene encodes CDR1 SGHAT and CDR2 FQNNGV. Trimming left V 3 bases short and J 1 base short, with 9 bases between. CDR3 loop: CASSFGRQNTEAFF. Here the CDR3 DNA reads TGTGCCAGCAGCTTCGGCAGACAGAACACTGAAGCTTTCTTT.

This chain uses TRBV14 with TRBJ2-1, with TRBD2 identical over 7 bases. The ends lost 4 bases at V and 3 bases at J; junction bases unmatched: 18. Per the germline V gene, CDR1 is SGHDN and CDR2 is FVKESK. The CDR3 is 19 residues long. The CDR3 sequence: CASSPDPSPGLRNYNEQFF. The CDR3 DNA follows: TGTGCCAGCAGCCCTGATCCCTCTCCGGGACTAAGGAACTACAATGAGCAGTTCTTC.

The chain employs TRBV10-3 and TRBJ2-3, with 10 positions matching TRBD2. The CDR3 covers 16 residues. After removal of 2 bases from V and 7 bases from J, the junction contained 9 bases not matched to a gene. Germline lookup yields CDR1 ENHRY and CDR2 SYGVKD. CDR3: CAISETSGTLLHTQYF. CDR3 coding DNA: TGTGCCATCAGTGAGACTAGCGGGACCTTACTACATACGCAGTATTTT.

The rearrangement links TRBV7-9 to TRBJ2-7, with 7 bases fitting TRBD1. Losses at the gene ends were 3 bases for V and 1 base for J; bases not matched to a gene: 3. The CDR3 extends over 14 amino acids. Germline CDR1 SEHNR, CDR2 FQNEAQ (reference sequence). The CDR3 DNA follows: TGTGCCAGCAGCTTTTCGACAGGGTCCTACGAGCAGTACTTC. As protein: CASSFSTGSYEQYF.

The J gene is TRBJ1-3, the V gene TRBV19; the D is unclear. Per the germline V gene, CDR1 is LNHDA and CDR2 is SQIVND (reference sequence). V was trimmed by 3 bases and J by 0 bases, leaving 15 bases between them. This CDR3 is 17 amino acids long. The CDR3 region is CASSILSPALSGNTIYF. CDR3 sequence (DNA): TGTGCCAGTAGTATCCTCTCCCCAGCCCTCTCTGGAAACACCATATATTTT.

The rearrangement uses TRBV6-5 and TRBJ2-7, with D unclear. Germline lookup yields CDR1 MNHEY and CDR2 SVGAGI. V shed 5 bases and J shed 3 bases, with 2 bases lying between them. This CDR3 has 10 residues. The CDR3 DNA reads as TGTGCCAGCAGTGACTACGAGCAGTACTTC. Translated: CASSDYEQYF.

This chain connects TRBV28 to TRBJ2-7; TRBD2 might be the D (5 bases). The CDR3 contains 11 residues. V lost 10 bases and J lost 6, with 13 bases in between. Germline V lookup: CDR1 MDHEN, CDR2 SYDVKM. The CDR3 loop reads CATGELSEQYF. CDR3 DNA sequence: TGTGCCACCGGGGAGTTGTCCGAGCAGTACTTC.

The chain is built from TRBV27 and TRBJ1-5, with D maybe TRBD1 (6 bases). CDR1 is MNHEY, CDR2 SMNVEV, per germline (reference sequence). Deletions cut 4 bases from V and 5 bases from J, with 12 bases between. This CDR3 spans 14 amino acids. For the CDR3, the DNA is TGTGCCAGCAGTTACCAGGGGAGCCATCAGCCCCAGCATTTT. Translated: CASSYQGSHQPQHF.

The chain carries TRBV27 and TRBJ2-3, with TRBD2 matching over 7 bases. Germline loops: CDR1 MNHEY, CDR2 SMNVEV (reference sequence). V lost 5 bases, J lost 0 bases, and 8 bases stayed unmatched. The CDR3 runs 16 residues. In DNA, the CDR3 is TGTGCCAGCAGTCCTATAAGACTAGCTAGCACAGATACGCAGTATTTT. Its translation is CASSPIRLASTDTQYF.

The chain joins TRBV28 to TRBJ1-2, with D perhaps TRBD1 (6 bases). This CDR3 has 16 amino acids. V was trimmed by 5 bases and J by 1 base, leaving 17 bases between them. The germline gives CDR1 MDHEN, CDR2 SYDVKM. DNA for the CDR3: TGTGCCAGCAGTCTCGACGACAGGAACTTTAACTATGGCTACACCTTC. Its protein product is CASSLDDRNFNYGYTF.

This chain's CDR3 is CASSLKIGGAGELFF. In nucleotides, the CDR3 is TGTGCCAGCAGCTTAAAGATAGGGGGCGCCGGGGAGCTGTTTTTT. The gene calls are TRBV7-9 and TRBJ2-2; TRBD1 matches 7 bases. Germline lookup yields CDR1 SEHNR and CDR2 FQNEAQ (reference sequence). The CDR3 is 15 amino acids. V shed 2 bases and J 6 bases; nucleotides not matched to a gene: 6.

This clone has only a few counts. Other DNA sequences in this sample translate to the same CDR3. This chain joins TRBV7-3 and TRBJ2-3; 7 positions agree with TRBD2. The germline gives CDR1 SGHTA, CDR2 FQGTGA. CDR3 length: 13 amino acids. Germline trimming cut 3 bases from V and 4 bases from J; bases unmatched to any gene: 1. The CDR3 DNA reads TGTGCCAGCAGCTTCGGACTAGCAGATACGCAGTATTTT. It codes for CASSFGLADTQYF.

This rearrangement joins TRBV7-9 to TRBJ1-1; D is ambiguous. The germline V and J ends were trimmed by 1 base and 2 bases, with 5 bases remaining between them. Germline CDR1 is SEHNR and CDR2 is FQNEAQ (reference sequence). The length of the CDR3 is 13 residues. CDR3 sequence: CASSLGTNTEAFF. CDR3 bases: TGTGCCAGCAGCTTAGGGACTAACACTGAAGCTTTCTTT.

This clone was detected a few times. This chain links TRBV7-9 with TRBJ1-5; D is possibly TRBD1 (6 bases). Germline V gene sequence: CDR1 SEHNR, CDR2 FQNEAQ (reference sequence). Trimming took off 6 bases at V and 1 base at J, with 13 bases between the two ends. This CDR3 is 15 amino acids long. The CDR3 DNA follows: TGTGCCAGCAGTACAGGGTCAGCAAGCAATCAGCCCCAGCATTTT. Its translation: CASSTGSASNQPQHF.

The V call is TRBV7-3, the J call TRBJ2-4, with D perhaps TRBD1 (6 bases). The CDR3 is 15 residues long. V lost 1 base and J 7 bases, leaving 14 bases between the germline ends. CDR1 is SGHTA and CDR2 is FQGTGA in the germline V gene. The CDR3 loop is CASSLMGAESNIQYF. In DNA form, the CDR3 reads TGTGCCAGCAGCTTAATGGGGGCGGAATCCAACATTCAGTACTTC.

Remarks on this clone: Other DNA sequences in this sample translate to the same CDR3. This sequence joins TRBV6-6 and TRBJ2-7; 7 nucleotides line up with TRBD1. The CDR3 length is 14 residues. V lost 7 bases, J lost 0 bases, and 6 bases stayed unmatched. Germline V gene data show CDR1 as MNHNY and CDR2 as SVGAGI (reference sequence). The CDR3 DNA follows: TGTGCCAGCACCGGGACAGTAAGCTCCTACGAGCAGTACTTC. This encodes CASTGTVSSYEQYF.

This chain uses TRBV6-6 with TRBJ2-1; D is possibly TRBD2 (6 bases). Trimming removed 4 bases at V and 8 bases at J, with 18 bases between. The CDR3 spans 15 residues. Germline-derived CDR1 and CDR2 are MNHNY and SVGAGI (reference sequence). CDR3 coding DNA: TGTGCCAGCAGTTTAAGGGCGGGGCCACTAGATGAGCAGTTCTTC. It yields the protein CASSLRAGPLDEQFF.

The rearrangement links TRBV11-2 to TRBJ2-3, with 12 bases that match TRBD2. The germline V gene encodes CDR1 SGHAT and CDR2 FQNNGV. The CDR3 spans 18 residues. V lost 5 bases, J lost 0 bases, and 9 bases stayed unmatched. The CDR3 DNA reads TGTGCCAGCAGCCTTTGGGGGACTAGCGGGTTTAGCACAGATACGCAGTATTTT. Translating gives CASSLWGTSGFSTDTQYF.